A single sample gave rise to the 25 T cell receptor beta chains below, sequenced in a study of blood T cell repertoires in COVID-19. Libraries were prepared by immunoSEQ multiplex PCR; TCRdb keeps only in-frame clonotypes and omits some of them. The sample holds some 190,000 clones, 82% seen once. Sequenced material: peripheral blood. The source is a woman older than 75 with active or convalescent COVID-19.

The chain is built from TRBV7-2 and TRBJ2-2, with D unclear. Trimming left V 5 bases short and J 6 bases short, with 13 bases between. Germline V gene data show CDR1 as SGHTA and CDR2 as FQGNSA. The CDR3 consists of 14 residues. The CDR3 here is CASSPRVSSGELFF. Here the CDR3 DNA reads TGTGCCAGCAGCCCCCGGGTTAGTTCCGGGGAGCTGTTTTTT.

The rearrangement links TRBV4-1 to TRBJ1-2; TRBD1 is a possible D gene (5 bases). CDR3 size: 17 residues. Germline V gene data show CDR1 as MGHRA and CDR2 as YSYEKL. Trimming took 0 bases from V and 3 from J, leaving 17 bases between them. The CDR3 is CASSQDKLGLSDYGYTF. DNA of the CDR3: TGCGCCAGCAGCCAAGATAAGTTGGGACTGTCGGACTATGGCTACACCTTC.

The chain uses TRBV27 and TRBJ2-7, with 10 bases that match TRBD1. The length of the CDR3 is 13 residues. Trimming cost V 8 bases and J 9 bases; bases outside gene matches: 10. The germline gives CDR1 MNHEY, CDR2 SMNVEV (reference sequence). The CDR3 nucleotides read TGTGCCAGCGGCCGGGACAGGGGTTCGTGGCAGTACTTC. This translates into CASGRDRGSWQYF.

The chain links TRBV3-1 (or the pseudogene TRBV3-2) to TRBJ1-3; D uncertain. V dropped 4 bases and J dropped 1 base, with 8 bases sitting between them. The CDR3 contains 14 residues. Germline V gene data show CDR1 as LGHDT and CDR2 as YNNKEL (reference sequence). CDR3 coding DNA: TGTGCCAGCAGCCGGAGGGCTTCTGGAAACACCATATATTTT. Translated, it gives CASSRRASGNTIYF.

The chain joins TRBV7-2 to TRBJ1-1; D is undetermined. V lost 3 bases and J 1 base, leaving 9 bases between the germline ends. Per germline, CDR1 SGHTA and CDR2 FQGNSA. The CDR3 is 14 residues long. The CDR3 DNA follows: TGTGCCAGCAGCTTCTCGGGGTCGAACACTGAAGCTTTCTTT. It yields the protein CASSFSGSNTEAFF.

The chain links TRBV4-1 to TRBJ2-5; a possible D gene is TRBD2 (7 bases). CDR3 size: 16 residues. With 1 base removed from V and 3 bases from J, the gap between germline ends came to 15 bases. CDR1 is MGHRA, CDR2 YSYEKL, per germline. The CDR3 bases are TGCGCCAGCAGCCAAGCCGGAGCGGGACACGAAGAGACCCAGTACTTC. Encoded protein: CASSQAGAGHEETQYF.

The V call is TRBV5-1, the J call TRBJ2-7; D might be TRBD1 (5 bases). The CDR3 covers 14 residues. V was cut by 2 bases and J by 3 bases, with 12 bases left in between. Germline assignment: CDR1 SGHRS and CDR2 YFSETQ. CDR3 in amino acids: CASSFLAGNYEQYF. CDR3 DNA sequence: TGCGCCAGCAGCTTTTTGGCAGGGAACTACGAGCAGTACTTC.

The chain uses TRBV5-1 and TRBJ1-2; TRBD1 aligns across 7 bases. Germline assignment: CDR1 SGHRS and CDR2 YFSETQ. V shed 4 bases, J shed 8 bases, and the junction held 11 bases outside the gene matches. The CDR3 consists of 14 residues. The CDR3 nucleotides read TGCGCCAGCAGCCCTACAGGGGCCCCAGAGGGCTACACCTTC. This gives the protein CASSPTGAPEGYTF.

In DNA form, the CDR3 reads TGTGCCAGCAGTTTAACACAGGGGTCCGGGGAGCTGTTTTTT. Translation: CASSLTQGSGELFF. The chain has TRBV27 and TRBJ2-2, with 7 bases fitting TRBD1. The CDR3 is made up of 14 amino acids. V shed 2 bases, J shed 6 bases, and the junction held 3 bases outside the gene matches. CDR1 MNHEY and CDR2 SMNVEV come from the germline V gene (reference sequence).

This sequence joins TRBV9 and TRBJ2-2; 11 bases are shared with TRBD2. V was pared by 0 bases and J by 3 bases, with 1 base of the junction left unmatched. The V gene's germline CDR1 is SGDLS and CDR2 YYNGEE. This CDR3 has 16 residues. The CDR3 loop is CASSVVAGGDTGELFF. The CDR3, as DNA: TGTGCCAGCAGCGTAGTAGCGGGAGGGGACACCGGGGAGCTGTTTTTT.

The chain is built from TRBV5-1 and TRBJ2-3; TRBD1 agrees at 7 bases. This CDR3 comprises 14 residues. CDR1 SGHRS and CDR2 YFSETQ come from the germline V gene. Unmatched junction bases numbered 4, after V lost 1 base and J lost 5 bases. The CDR3 nucleotides are TGCGCCAGCAGCTTGAGGGGGCGAAAAGATACGCAGTATTTT. This encodes CASSLRGRKDTQYF.

The chain recombines TRBV9 with TRBJ2-7, with 12 bases aligning to TRBD2. V lost 7 bases, J lost 1 base, and 9 bases stayed unmatched. Germline CDR1 reads SGDLS; CDR2 reads YYNGEE. The CDR3 is 16 residues long. The CDR3 bases are TGTGCCAGCGGACCAGGACTAGCGGGAACATCCTACGAGCAGTACTTC. This sequence encodes CASGPGLAGTSYEQYF.

The chain couples TRBV5-1 to TRBJ1-4; D not resolved. The CDR3 is made up of 14 amino acids. Between the trimmed V and J ends, which lost 1 base and 0 bases, there was a span of 4 bases. Germline values: CDR1 SGHRS, CDR2 YFSETQ. This chain's CDR3 is CASSLPATNEKLFF. DNA for the CDR3: TGCGCCAGCAGCTTGCCTGCAACTAATGAAAAACTGTTTTTT.

The chain uses TRBV2 and TRBJ2-7; 11 nucleotides match TRBD2. With V trimmed by 5 bases and J by 3 bases, 9 bases remained unmatched. This CDR3 has 16 residues. Germline V CDR1 and CDR2: SNHLY, FYNNEI. CDR3 DNA sequence: TGTGCCAGCAGTATTCGGACTAGCGGGCTAATCTACGAGCAGTACTTC. Its protein product is CASSIRTSGLIYEQYF.

The chain uses TRBV18 and TRBJ1-5; D remains unclear. This CDR3 contains 14 residues. Germline V lookup: CDR1 KGHSH, CDR2 LQKENI. The V gene lost 6 bases and the J gene lost 1 base, with 10 bases spanning the gap. CDR3 protein: CASSPYGSNQPQHF. The CDR3 nucleotides are TGTGCCAGCTCCCCATACGGGAGCAATCAGCCCCAGCATTTT.

The chain joins TRBV18 to TRBJ2-3; no reliable D call. Germline V gene sequence: CDR1 KGHSH, CDR2 LQKENI. Trimming cost V 2 bases and J 6 bases, with 9 bases left between them. This CDR3 region has 13 residues. The CDR3 loop reads CASSPSELDTQYF. CDR3 sequence (DNA): TGTGCCAGCTCACCATCGGAGCTGGATACGCAGTATTTT.

This rearrangement joins TRBV3-1 (or the pseudogene TRBV3-2) to TRBJ1-2; D possibly corresponds to TRBD1 (5 bases). The CDR3 contains 14 residues. In germline, CDR1 is LGHDT, CDR2 YNNKEL (reference sequence). Between the trimmed V and J ends, which lost 2 bases and 2 bases, there was a span of 9 bases. CDR3 DNA: TGTGCCAGCAGCCAATCGTCAGGGAACTATGGCTACACCTTC. It yields the protein CASSQSSGNYGYTF.

This sequence joins TRBV11-1 and TRBJ1-1, with 9 bases matching TRBD1. Germline trimming cut 0 bases from V and 4 bases from J; bases unmatched to any gene: 12. Germline V gene data show CDR1 as SGHAT and CDR2 as FQDESV (reference sequence). The CDR3 runs to 18 residues. The CDR3 reads CASSLATPGTGSFTEAFF. CDR3 bases: TGTGCCAGCAGCTTAGCTACGCCCGGGACAGGGTCGTTCACTGAAGCTTTCTTT.

V usage is TRBV7-3 and J usage is TRBJ2-5; 8 bases are a match to TRBD1. Germline V lookup: CDR1 SGHTA, CDR2 FQGTGA. This CDR3 is built from 15 residues. The J segment lost 2 bases and the V segment lost 1 base, leaving 3 bases of the junction unmatched. The CDR3 is CASSLMGQAQETQYF. CDR3 DNA sequence: TGTGCCAGCAGCTTAATGGGACAGGCTCAAGAGACCCAGTACTTC.

The rearrangement joins TRBV18 to TRBJ1-1; 10 nucleotides line up with TRBD1. This CDR3 contains 15 residues. Germline-derived CDR1 and CDR2 are KGHSH and LQKENI. The V segment lost 3 bases and the J segment 0 bases; nucleotides outside the gene matches: 1. The CDR3 nucleotides are TGTGCCAGCTCACCCGGGACAGGGGTGAACACTGAAGCTTTCTTT. It is translated as CASSPGTGVNTEAFF.

This clone was seen only once. CDR3 bases: TGTGCCAGCAGATTAAGCTTGAACACTGAAGCTTTCTTT. Residues: CASRLSLNTEAFF. This chain uses TRBV27 with TRBJ1-1; D uncertain. V lost 6 bases, J lost 0 bases, and 8 bases lay in between. The CDR3 has 13 residues. Germline lookup yields CDR1 MNHEY and CDR2 SMNVEV (reference sequence).

J is TRBJ2-7 and V is TRBV27; 10 bases are a match to TRBD1. With 5 bases clipped from V and 2 bases from J, the junction kept 15 bases outside the gene matches. The CDR3 sequence is 18 residues long. Germline-derived CDR1 and CDR2 are MNHEY and SMNVEV (reference sequence). The CDR3 nucleotides are TGTGCCAGCAGTCCACCGGGACAGGGGCGAATGGGCCCCTACGAGCAGTACTTC. Translating it yields CASSPPGQGRMGPYEQYF.

The genes are TRBV10-3 and TRBJ1-1, with 8 nucleotides matching TRBD1. The V gene's germline CDR1 is ENHRY and CDR2 SYGVKD. The V and J ends lost 2 bases and 0 bases, in that order; junction bases with no gene match: 11. The CDR3 is made up of 18 amino acids. This CDR3 reads CAISEPIGTGILNTEAFF. DNA for the CDR3: TGTGCCATCAGTGAGCCAATAGGGACAGGAATACTGAACACTGAAGCTTTCTTT.

Note on this clone: The same CDR3 is also encoded by other DNA sequences in this sample. The chain has TRBV6-5 and TRBJ2-5, with a tentative D call TRBD2 (6 bases). V shed 0 bases and J shed 5 bases, with 10 bases lying between them. The V gene's germline CDR1 is MNHEY and CDR2 SVGAGI. The length of the CDR3 is 14 residues. The chain's CDR3 is CASSYSGGRETQYF. CDR3 DNA: TGTGCCAGCAGTTACTCAGGAGGGCGGGAGACCCAGTACTTC.

V usage is TRBV5-6 and J usage is TRBJ1-2; D not certain. This CDR3 has 15 amino acids. Germline V CDR1 and CDR2: SGHDT, YYEEEE. V was cut by 4 bases and J by 1 base, with 14 bases left in between. Here the CDR3 DNA reads TGTGCCAGCAGCCGAAGGGTGGGAGTTAACTATGGCTACACCTTC. It yields the protein CASSRRVGVNYGYTF.